The source of this T cell receptor beta chain is a study of blood T cell repertoires in COVID-19. The overall study: COVID-19 samples collected from the United States, Italy and Spain covered acute and convalescent phases.

V was pared by 0 bases and J by 4 bases, with 14 bases between. The CDR3 loop spans 16 amino acids. The V gene's germline CDR1 is SGDLS and CDR2 YYNGEE. The method was immunoSEQ multiplex PCR; TCRdb's version includes in-frame clones alone and lacks a portion of them. The profile shows a few hundred thousand clones, around 87% of them singletons. Enrolled through a virtual design, the participants were between roughly 18 and 95 years of age and came from about two dozen US areas. Researchers sorted participants into cohorts using their self-reported clinical history. Recovered status in Cohort 3 required two negative PCRs, clearance, or symptom resolution.

The chain couples TRBV9 to TRBJ2-1, with D possibly TRBD1 on 5 matching bases. The sequence derives from a man aged 25-40 years who had recovered from COVID-19. Sequencing input: PBMCs or T cells enriched from blood (not recorded which). CDR3 in amino acids: CASSVAGMGPYNEQFF. The CDR3 DNA reads as TGTGCCAGCAGCGTAGCTGGCATGGGGCCTTACAATGAGCAGTTCTTC.